The T cell receptor beta chain under discussion was sequenced for a study of T cells in Graves' hyperthyroidism and ophthalmopathy. Points from the study as a whole: A model of 13 V-J features distinguished ophthalmopathy from stable hyperthyroidism. Blood also carried most thyroid clonotypes expanded above 0.001.

TCR beta CDR3 region amplification was performed from RNA transcripts. A first-round RT-PCR of the TCR CDR3 used the HTBI primer set. TCRdb analysed the multiplex PCR reads with MiXCR anew, one entry per CDR3 protein. This sample carries 30,000 to 40,000 distinct CDR3 sequences, roughly 50% of them seen once, and the ten largest clones take under 20%. Concerning this clonotype: What it binds is not known.

Source material for PBMCs was around 10 ml fresh peripheral blood. Sample: blood. The clonotype was recovered from a man between 35 and 55 years old with Graves' ophthalmopathy.

CDR3: CASSGGTSYGYTF. The CDR3 DNA sequence: TGTGCCAGCAGCGGGGGGACTAGCTATGGCTACACCTTC. The J gene is TRBJ1-2, the V gene TRBV9; tentatively, D is TRBD1 (5 bases). The V and J ends lost 3 bases and 4 bases respectively, with 10 bases between them. CDR3 length: 13 residues. Germline V gene data show CDR1 as SGDLS and CDR2 as YYNGEE.